The rows below give T cell receptor beta chains drawn from one sample of a study of spatial heterogeneity in lung cancer. From the 5' RACE reads, TCRdb called clonotypes with MiXCR, one entry per CDR3 protein. The sample has over 50,000 distinct CDR3 sequences; about 5.9% are singletons. Sequences were derived from PBMCs, sampled at surgery. The receptor source for this set is a female donor with early-stage non-small cell lung cancer. The CDR3 runs from the conserved cysteine through the conserved F or W. Fields, in order: V gene, J gene, D gene, clone size, CDR3 DNA, CDR3 protein. A D gene is named only where the DNA matches it firmly. Part of the rows lack a size; the others show once, few, many or a class for expanded clones.

v_gene: TRBV3-1; j_gene: TRBJ2-2; d_gene: NA; abundance: many; CDR3nt: TGTGCCAGCAGCCAAACCTCGGCCGGGGAGCTGTTTTTT; CDR3aa: CASSQTSAGELFF
v_gene: TRBV7-9; j_gene: TRBJ2-7; d_gene: NA; abundance: many; CDR3nt: TGTGCCAGCAGCTTAGCGTACGGGGAGCAGTACTTC; CDR3aa: CASSLAYGEQYF
v_gene: TRBV29-1; j_gene: TRBJ1-2; d_gene: NA; abundance: many; CDR3nt: TGCAGCGTTGGTACGGGGACTAACTATGGCTACACCTTC; CDR3aa: CSVGTGTNYGYTF
v_gene: TRBV9; j_gene: TRBJ2-1; d_gene: TRBD2; abundance: few; CDR3nt: TGTGCCAGCAGCGTAGCGTCGGGAGGGACAAATGAGCAGTTCTTC; CDR3aa: CASSVASGGTNEQFF
v_gene: TRBV20-1; j_gene: TRBJ2-1; d_gene: TRBD2; abundance: many; CDR3nt: TGCAGTGCTAGTTTGGCTAGCGGGAACAATGAGCAGTTCTTC; CDR3aa: CSASLASGNNEQFF
v_gene: TRBV5-1; j_gene: TRBJ1-2; d_gene: TRBD1; abundance: few; CDR3nt: TGCGCCAGCAGCTTCCGTGAGGGGGCCTACTATGGCTACACCTTC; CDR3aa: CASSFREGAYYGYTF
v_gene: TRBV5-1; j_gene: TRBJ1-4; d_gene: NA; abundance: many; CDR3nt: TGCGCCAGCAGCTTGGGCGGGGCAGGGGCGACTAATGAAAAACTGTTTTTT; CDR3aa: CASSLGGAGATNEKLFF
v_gene: TRBV20-1; j_gene: TRBJ2-2; d_gene: NA; abundance: many; CDR3nt: TGCAGTGGAGGGAGACCGTCCACCGGGGAGCTGTTTTTT; CDR3aa: CSGGRPSTGELFF
v_gene: TRBV6-5; j_gene: TRBJ2-7; d_gene: NA; abundance: few; CDR3nt: TGTGCCAGCAGTTACTCGACATCTAACGAGCAGTACTTC; CDR3aa: CASSYSTSNEQYF
v_gene: TRBV3-1; j_gene: TRBJ2-7; d_gene: TRBD2; abundance: NA; CDR3nt: TGTGCCAGCAGTCTAGCGGGTTTGGTTTACGAGCAGTACTTC; CDR3aa: CASSLAGLVYEQYF
v_gene: TRBV20-1; j_gene: TRBJ1-1; d_gene: NA; abundance: many; CDR3nt: TGCAGTGCTAGAGAGGGGGCGGACACTGAAGCTTTCTTT; CDR3aa: CSAREGADTEAFF
v_gene: TRBV3-1; j_gene: TRBJ2-3; d_gene: NA; abundance: many; CDR3nt: TGTGCCAGCAGCGCGAGGGACCGCTGGGATACGCAGTATTTT; CDR3aa: CASSARDRWDTQYF
v_gene: TRBV19; j_gene: TRBJ2-2; d_gene: NA; abundance: many; CDR3nt: TGTGCCAGTAGTATAAGGGCGACGACCGGGGAGCTGTTTTTT; CDR3aa: CASSIRATTGELFF
v_gene: TRBV18; j_gene: TRBJ1-1; d_gene: NA; abundance: NA; CDR3nt: TGTGCCAGCTCACCCTCAGGGGAATACACTGAAGCTTTCTTT; CDR3aa: CASSPSGEYTEAFF
v_gene: TRBV21-1; j_gene: TRBJ2-4; d_gene: NA; abundance: few; CDR3nt: TGTGCCAGCAGCAGTAGGGCGCTAAGGAAAAACATTCAGTACTTC; CDR3aa: CASSSRALRKNIQYF
v_gene: TRBV7-3; j_gene: TRBJ2-6; d_gene: NA; abundance: many; CDR3nt: TGTGCCAGCAGCTTAGACATCTCTGGGGCCAACGTCCTGACTTTC; CDR3aa: CASSLDISGANVLTF
v_gene: TRBV5-1; j_gene: TRBJ1-1; d_gene: NA; abundance: many; CDR3nt: TGCGCCAGCAGCTTGTGGGGGAACACTGAAGCTTTCTTT; CDR3aa: CASSLWGNTEAFF
v_gene: TRBV29-1; j_gene: TRBJ1-1; d_gene: NA; abundance: NA; CDR3nt: TGCAGCGTTGAGCCGGGGGCCGGCACTGAAGCTTTCTTT; CDR3aa: CSVEPGAGTEAFF
v_gene: TRBV3-1; j_gene: TRBJ1-4; d_gene: NA; abundance: few; CDR3nt: TGTGCCAGCAGCCGACGGACGGAGGGTAATGAAAAACTGTTTTTT; CDR3aa: CASSRRTEGNEKLFF
v_gene: TRBV6-2/TRBV6-3; j_gene: TRBJ2-7; d_gene: TRBD2; abundance: many; CDR3nt: TGTGCCAGCAGACTAGCGGGAGATACTAGGGAGCAGTACTTC; CDR3aa: CASRLAGDTREQYF
v_gene: TRBV7-7; j_gene: TRBJ1-5; d_gene: NA; abundance: many; CDR3nt: TGTGCTAGCAGCTTTCTCAGGGAGGCAAATCAGCCCCAGCATTTT; CDR3aa: CASSFLREANQPQHF
v_gene: TRBV7-9; j_gene: TRBJ2-5; d_gene: NA; abundance: NA; CDR3nt: TGTGCCAGCAGCTGGTGGGACCCGCAGGGGACCCAGTACTTC; CDR3aa: CASSWWDPQGTQYF
v_gene: TRBV5-1; j_gene: TRBJ2-3; d_gene: NA; abundance: NA; CDR3nt: TGCGCCAGCAGCTTGGTGGGGGGCTCCAGCACAGATACGCAGTATTTT; CDR3aa: CASSLVGGSSTDTQYF
v_gene: TRBV6-5; j_gene: TRBJ2-1; d_gene: TRBD2; abundance: many; CDR3nt: TGTGCCAGCAGCATACTAGCGGGGGGGCGGGATGAGCAGTTCTTC; CDR3aa: CASSILAGGRDEQFF
v_gene: TRBV11-2; j_gene: TRBJ2-2; d_gene: NA; abundance: NA; CDR3nt: TGTGCCAGCAGCTTAGTTTCCCCCGGGGAGCTGTTTTTT; CDR3aa: CASSLVSPGELFF
v_gene: TRBV12-3/TRBV12-4; j_gene: TRBJ2-6; d_gene: TRBD2; abundance: many; CDR3nt: TGTGCCAGCACCCCGGGGGGCTCTGGGGCCAACGTCCTGACTTTC; CDR3aa: CASTPGGSGANVLTF
v_gene: TRBV9; j_gene: TRBJ1-1; d_gene: NA; abundance: few; CDR3nt: TGTGCCAGCAGCGAAGCGAACACTGAAGCTTTCTTT; CDR3aa: CASSEANTEAFF
v_gene: TRBV12-3/TRBV12-4; j_gene: TRBJ1-4; d_gene: NA; abundance: few; CDR3nt: TGTGCCAGCAGTTTAGAAAGGGGCATCACAGAAAAACTGTTTTTT; CDR3aa: CASSLERGITEKLFF
v_gene: TRBV12-3/TRBV12-4; j_gene: TRBJ1-2; d_gene: TRBD1; abundance: NA; CDR3nt: TGTGCCAGCAACCTACAGGGGGTATATGGCTACACCTTC; CDR3aa: CASNLQGVYGYTF
v_gene: TRBV6-5; j_gene: TRBJ2-2; d_gene: NA; abundance: few; CDR3nt: TGTGCCAGCATCGGGAAGGGGCGGGACCCTAGTCGCGGGGAGCTGTTTTTT; CDR3aa: CASIGKGRDPSRGELFF
v_gene: TRBV28; j_gene: TRBJ1-1; d_gene: TRBD1; abundance: many; CDR3nt: TGTGCCAGCAGTTTATCGAAGACAGGGGGTCGGATGACTGAAGCTTTCTTT; CDR3aa: CASSLSKTGGRMTEAFF
v_gene: TRBV28; j_gene: TRBJ1-1; d_gene: NA; abundance: many; CDR3nt: TGTGCCAGCAGTTTAAGGTCTATCGCTTTCTTT; CDR3aa: CASSLRSIAFF
v_gene: TRBV27; j_gene: TRBJ1-1; d_gene: NA; abundance: many; CDR3nt: TGTGCCAGCAGTTTGACATTACGGACTGAAGCTTTCTTT; CDR3aa: CASSLTLRTEAFF